This record looks at one T cell receptor (beta chain) sequence and its context. These data belong to a study of blood T cell repertoires in COVID-19. Overall study context: Samples came from the United States, Italy and Spain, spanning acute and convalescent COVID-19. The cDNA or gDNA used as material had been derived from T cells, B-cell-depleted T cells, or PBMCs.

The CDR3 is made up of 16 amino acids. CDR1 and CDR2 (germline): GTSNPN, SVGIG (reference sequence). V trimming: 0 bases; J trimming: 2 bases; junction bases outside the gene matches: 9. Source study methods: Reference gene primers were amplified, and this amplification served to estimate nucleated cell counts. The protocol was immunoSEQ multiplex PCR, while the TCRdb copy is restricted to in-frame clones and leaves out a portion. D and trimming come from the DNA, and the V and J calls and clone size come from that table. The data contain 140,000 to 150,000 clones, about 89% of them singletons. This chain uses TRBV30 with TRBJ2-7; 8 nucleotides agree with TRBD1. Sequencing was performed on peripheral blood. The clonotype originates from a man between 60 and 70 years old with active or convalescent COVID-19. The CDR3 here is CAWSVFPGQATYEQYF. CDR3 sequence (DNA): TGTGCCTGGAGTGTCTTTCCGGGACAGGCAACCTACGAGCAGTACTTC.